The 24 T cell receptor beta chains given below trace back to one sample, sequenced in a study of OX40 agonist ivuxolimab in advanced cancers. Generated by immunoSEQ multiplex PCR, the TCRdb table keeps only in-frame clones and is missing some. The top ten clones hold over 2% of a sample with under 75,000 clones, about 89% of them seen once. Sequenced material: CD4+ or CD8+ T cells sorted from blood, taken in a trial of the OX40 agonist ivuxolimab. The receptors here all came from an adult with an advanced solid tumor such as melanoma, head and neck, liver or kidney cancer.

J is TRBJ2-3 and V is TRBV11-2; TRBD2 agrees at 10 bases. J was trimmed by 6 bases and V by 5 bases; bases with no gene match: 5. The CDR3 runs to 14 residues. CDR1 and CDR2 from the germline V gene are SGHAT and FQNNGV. CDR3 sequence reads: CASSRSGGLDTQYF. The CDR3 DNA reads TGTGCCAGCAGCCGTAGCGGGGGGTTGGATACGCAGTATTTT.

This rearrangement joins TRBV5-6 to TRBJ2-5, with no clear D. Trimming pared 0 bases from V and 0 bases from J, leaving 6 bases between. This CDR3 contains 14 residues. Germline V CDR1 and CDR2: SGHDT, YYEEEE. The CDR3 here is CASSLEGNQETQYF. For the CDR3, the DNA is TGTGCCAGCAGCTTGGAAGGCAACCAAGAGACCCAGTACTTC.

This clone turned up a few times. The CDR3 is CATGRFISYNEQFF. In DNA form, the CDR3 reads TGTGCCACCGGGAGATTTATCTCCTACAATGAGCAGTTCTTC. The chain recombines TRBV15 with TRBJ2-1, with D maybe TRBD2 (5 bases). CDR1 is LNHNV, CDR2 YYDKDF, per germline (reference sequence). The CDR3 sequence is 14 residues long. V lost 8 bases to trimming and J lost 0 bases, with 11 bases between them.

This clone was seen a handful of times. The chain couples TRBV6-5 to TRBJ2-7, with D perhaps TRBD1 (5 bases). Trimming took off 2 bases at V and 6 bases at J, with 8 bases between the two ends. The CDR3 covers 12 residues. Per germline, CDR1 MNHEY and CDR2 SVGAGI. The CDR3 DNA reads TGTGCCAGCAGTTACGATAGGGGCGAGCAGTACTTC. It encodes CASSYDRGEQYF.

This clone has only one observation. J is TRBJ1-1 and V is TRBV7-8; no firm D call. CDR1 and CDR2 (germline): SGHVS, FQNEAQ. The CDR3 covers 14 residues. V dropped 5 bases and J dropped 2 bases, with 12 bases sitting between them. This CDR3 is CASSPDERNTEAFF. The CDR3 nucleotides read TGTGCCAGCAGCCCAGACGAGAGAAACACTGAAGCTTTCTTT.

The V gene is TRBV7-9, the J gene TRBJ2-7, with D tentatively TRBD1 (5 bases). Germline V lookup: CDR1 SEHNR, CDR2 FQNEAQ (reference sequence). The CDR3 sequence is 14 residues long. Trimming took 5 bases from V and 4 from J, leaving 15 bases between them. The CDR3 region has the DNA TGTGCCAGCAGCCTATCCCTTGGGGCTTACGAGCAGTACTTC. It translates to CASSLSLGAYEQYF.

The CDR3 sequence is CASSYSRTADGYTF. For the CDR3, the DNA is TGTGCCAGCAGTTACTCGAGGACCGCTGATGGCTACACCTTC. This sequence joins TRBV6-5 and TRBJ1-2; D unclear. V was pared by 0 bases and J by 6 bases, with 11 bases between. Germline CDR1 reads MNHEY; CDR2 reads SVGAGI. This CDR3 contains 14 residues.

V gene TRBV19 combines with J gene TRBJ2-7, with D maybe TRBD2 (5 bases). With 8 bases removed from V and 2 bases from J, the gap between germline ends came to 13 bases. The CDR3 has 13 amino acids. Germline values: CDR1 LNHDA, CDR2 SQIVND (reference sequence). The CDR3 DNA is TGTGCCAGTTCAACGGGATATGCCTACGAGCAGTACTTC. Protein: CASSTGYAYEQYF.

This clone was seen only once. This chain's CDR3 is CASSLGTGGDYGYTF. The DNA for the CDR3 is TGTGCCAGCAGCTTAGGGACAGGGGGAGACTATGGCTACACCTTC. The chain employs TRBV7-2 and TRBJ1-2; 10 positions match TRBD1. Germline values: CDR1 SGHTA, CDR2 FQGNSA. V lost 1 base, J lost 3 bases, and 2 bases stayed unmatched. The length of the CDR3 is 15 residues.

J is TRBJ2-5 and V is TRBV11-1, with 9 bases lining up with TRBD2. The CDR3 totals 16 residues. Losses at the gene ends were 5 bases for V and 2 bases for J; bases not matched to a gene: 9. The germline gives CDR1 SGHAT, CDR2 FQDESV (reference sequence). CDR3 amino acids: CASSKIGLARQETQYF. CDR3 bases: TGTGCCAGCAGCAAAATAGGACTAGCGAGGCAAGAGACCCAGTACTTC.

This clone showed up just a few times. The chain combines TRBV25-1 with TRBJ2-2, with a weak D call TRBD2 (5 bases). Germline assignment: CDR1 MGHDK and CDR2 SYGVNS. The length of the CDR3 is 15 residues. Trimming shortened V by 2 bases and J by 4 bases, and 11 bases separated the two germline ends. The CDR3, as DNA: TGTGCCAGCAGTGAAGGAGGCGCCGGCACCGGGGAGCTGTTTTTT. It yields the protein CASSEGGAGTGELFF.

The chain couples TRBV5-1 to TRBJ2-7, with TRBD1 as a possible D gene (7 bases). Trimming took off 0 bases at V and 2 bases at J, with 12 bases between the two ends. Germline V gene data show CDR1 as SGHRS and CDR2 as YFSETQ. This CDR3 has 15 residues. The CDR3 loop is CASSLGAGGPYEQYF. The CDR3 DNA reads TGCGCCAGCAGCTTGGGTGCAGGGGGGCCCTACGAGCAGTACTTC.

The chain is built from TRBV9 and TRBJ2-2, with D perhaps assigned TRBD1 or TRBD2 (6 bases each). V was pared by 0 bases and J by 8 bases, with 11 bases between. Germline lookup yields CDR1 SGDLS and CDR2 YYNGEE. The CDR3 has 14 amino acids. The CDR3 reads CASSVDPGAGELFF. The CDR3 DNA reads TGTGCCAGCAGCGTAGATCCGGGGGCAGGGGAGCTGTTTTTT.

The rearrangement links TRBV4-1 to TRBJ1-3, with D tentatively TRBD1 (5 bases). The germline CDR1 and CDR2 sequences are MGHRA and YSYEKL. The CDR3 length is 15 residues. V dropped 1 base and J dropped 1 base, with 8 bases sitting between them. CDR3 bases: TGCGCCAGCAGCCAAGGACAGAATTCTGGAAACACCATATATTTT. It encodes CASSQGQNSGNTIYF.

The chain is built from TRBV2 and TRBJ2-5; the D gene could be TRBD1 or TRBD2 (6 bases each). There are 15 residues in the CDR3. Trimming took 3 bases from V and 2 from J, leaving 13 bases between them. CDR1 and CDR2 (germline): SNHLY, FYNNEI. In nucleotides, the CDR3 is TGTGCCAGCAGTGACAGGGGACTTAAGCAAGAGACCCAGTACTTC. Translated, it gives CASSDRGLKQETQYF.

The rearrangement joins TRBV15 to TRBJ1-1, with D perhaps TRBD1 (6 bases). The CDR3 runs to 15 residues. In germline, CDR1 is LNHNV, CDR2 YYDKDF (reference sequence). V lost 0 bases and J lost 5, with 13 bases in between. This chain's CDR3 is CATSRDLSGETEAFF. For the CDR3, the DNA is TGTGCCACCAGCAGAGATCTTTCAGGGGAAACTGAAGCTTTCTTT.

This chain joins TRBV28 and TRBJ1-1; 11 bases match TRBD1. CDR3 length: 13 residues. The V segment lost 5 bases and the J segment 12 bases; nucleotides outside the gene matches: 8. Germline-derived CDR1 and CDR2 are MDHEN and SYDVKM. The chain's CDR3 is CASSPGQGAGSFF. The CDR3 nucleotides read TGTGCCAGCAGTCCCGGACAGGGGGCTGGATCTTTCTTT.

This clone was recorded once. The rearrangement uses TRBV9 and TRBJ2-5; 11 nucleotides agree with TRBD2. The germline V gene encodes CDR1 SGDLS and CDR2 YYNGEE. V lost 4 bases to trimming and J lost 2 bases; unmatched junction nucleotides: 4. The CDR3 spans 15 residues. For the CDR3, the DNA is TGTGCCAGCAGCTCTAGCGGGGGGTTACAAGAGACCCAGTACTTC. Translated: CASSSSGGLQETQYF. Looking up the rest from reference TRBV9 and TRBJ2-5 gives the full variable domain: DSGVTQTPKHLITATGQRVTLRCSPRSGDLSVYWYQQSLDQGLQFLIQYYNGEERAKGNILERFSAQQFPDLHSELNLSSLELGDSALYFCASSSSGGLQETQYFGPGTRLLVL.

The CDR3, as DNA: TGCGCCAGCAGCCCGGACAGGGGTGGCAATGAGCAGTTCTTC. Its protein product is CASSPDRGGNEQFF. The J gene is TRBJ2-1, the V gene TRBV5-1, with 9 nucleotides matching TRBD1. The trim removed 4 bases at V and 6 bases at J, leaving 5 bases unmatched. Germline V gives CDR1 SGHRS, CDR2 YFSETQ. The CDR3 is 14 amino acids.

The gene calls are TRBV11-2 and TRBJ1-2; D gene uncertain. The V and J ends lost 5 bases and 8 bases respectively, with 24 bases between them. The CDR3 sequence is 16 residues long. CDR1 SGHAT and CDR2 FQNNGV come from the germline V gene. DNA of the CDR3: TGTGCCAGCAGCCCTACTCGCGGACGGATTTTTGGAGGCTACACCTTC. Translating gives CASSPTRGRIFGGYTF.

Only one count was recorded for this clone. The chain employs TRBV6-5 and TRBJ2-7; TRBD1 or TRBD2 may be the D gene (5 bases each). V shed 7 bases and J shed 3 bases, with 16 bases lying between them. The CDR3 runs 14 residues. Per germline, CDR1 MNHEY and CDR2 SVGAGI. In nucleotides, the CDR3 is TGTGCCAGCACCGGGACCCCAAACAGCTACGAGCAGTACTTC. Residues: CASTGTPNSYEQYF.

In its sample, this clone was seen a few times. The chain joins TRBV28 to TRBJ1-1, with a tentative D call TRBD1 (5 bases). Germline values: CDR1 MDHEN, CDR2 SYDVKM. The CDR3 has 14 residues. V gave up 5 bases and J gave up 4 bases, with 14 bases separating them. The CDR3 region is CASSPPARGTEAFF. For the CDR3, the DNA is TGTGCCAGCAGTCCGCCTGCGAGGGGCACTGAAGCTTTCTTT.

The chain links TRBV25-1 to TRBJ1-3; D unresolved. The CDR3 consists of 15 residues. V was cut by 3 bases and J by 1 base, with 10 bases left in between. From germline, CDR1 is MGHDK and CDR2 SYGVNS. CDR3: CASSDSTRSGNTIYF. The CDR3 DNA is TGTGCCAGCAGTGATTCCACGCGTTCTGGAAACACCATATATTTT.

This chain uses TRBV19 with TRBJ2-3, with TRBD1 identical over 9 bases. CDR3 length: 15 residues. Per germline, CDR1 LNHDA and CDR2 SQIVND (reference sequence). With V trimmed by 3 bases and J by 6 bases, 7 bases remained unmatched. CDR3 in amino acids: CASSIHRGLSDTQYF. CDR3 DNA: TGTGCCAGTAGTATCCACAGGGGGCTAAGCGATACGCAGTATTTT.